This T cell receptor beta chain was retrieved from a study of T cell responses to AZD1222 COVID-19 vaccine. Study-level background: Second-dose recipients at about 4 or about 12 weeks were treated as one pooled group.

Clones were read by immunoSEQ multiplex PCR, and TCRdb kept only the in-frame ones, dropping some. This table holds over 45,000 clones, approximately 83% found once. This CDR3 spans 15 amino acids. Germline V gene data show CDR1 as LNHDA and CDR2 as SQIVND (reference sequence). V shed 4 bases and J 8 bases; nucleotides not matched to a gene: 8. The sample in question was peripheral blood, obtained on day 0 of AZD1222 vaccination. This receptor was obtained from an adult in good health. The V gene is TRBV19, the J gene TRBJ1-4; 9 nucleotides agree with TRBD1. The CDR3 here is CASSKGTGGSEKLFF. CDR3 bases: TGTGCCAGTAGTAAGGGAACAGGGGGCAGCGAAAAACTGTTTTTT. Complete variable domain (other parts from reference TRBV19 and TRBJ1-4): DGGITQSPKYLFRKEGQNVTLSCEQNLNHDAMYWYRQDPGQGLRLIYYSQIVNDFQKGDIAEGYSVSREKKESFPLTVTSAQKNPTAFYLCASSKGTGGSEKLFFGSGTQLSVL.